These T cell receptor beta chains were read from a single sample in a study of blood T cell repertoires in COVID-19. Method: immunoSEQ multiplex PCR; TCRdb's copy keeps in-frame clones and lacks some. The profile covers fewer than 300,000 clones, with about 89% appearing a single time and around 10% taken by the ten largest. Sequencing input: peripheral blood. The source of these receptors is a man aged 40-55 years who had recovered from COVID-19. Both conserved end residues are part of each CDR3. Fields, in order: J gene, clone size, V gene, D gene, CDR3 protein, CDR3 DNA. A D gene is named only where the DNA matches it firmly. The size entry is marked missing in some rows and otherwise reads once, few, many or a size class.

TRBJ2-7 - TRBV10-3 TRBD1 CAIRGDRTYEQYF TGTGCCATCAGGGGGGACAGAACCTACGAGCAGTACTTC
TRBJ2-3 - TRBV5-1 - CASSLGTTTSTDTQYF TGCGCCAGCAGCTTGGGCACCACCACTAGCACAGATACGCAGTATTTT
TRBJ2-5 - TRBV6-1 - CASSEARLRETQYF TGTGCCAGCAGTGAAGCACGCCTGAGGGAGACCCAGTACTTC
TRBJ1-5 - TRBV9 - CASSVGDPREPQHF TGTGCCAGCAGCGTAGGAGATCCTCGGGAGCCCCAGCATTTT
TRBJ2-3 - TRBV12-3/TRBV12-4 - CASSFGAPDTQYF TGTGCCAGCAGTTTTGGGGCACCGGATACGCAGTATTTT
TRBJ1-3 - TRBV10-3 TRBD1 CAISPPGQGRPGNTIYF TGTGCCATCAGCCCTCCGGGACAGGGGCGTCCTGGAAACACCATATATTTT
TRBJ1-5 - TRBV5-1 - CASSLVVQGPQHF TGCGCCAGCAGCTTGGTAGTCCAGGGGCCCCAGCATTTT
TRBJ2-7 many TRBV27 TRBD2 CASRPSGLVAYEQYF TGTGCCAGCAGGCCCTCGGGACTAGTTGCGTACGAGCAGTACTTC
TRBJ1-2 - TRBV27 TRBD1 CASSLSGDRGRFDYGYTF TGTGCCAGCAGTTTATCAGGGGACAGGGGGCGCTTTGACTATGGCTACACCTTC
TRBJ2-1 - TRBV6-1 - CASSEASRGSIQFF TGTGCCAGCAGTGAAGCCAGCAGAGGTAGTATACAGTTCTTC
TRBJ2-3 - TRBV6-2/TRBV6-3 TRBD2 CASSRTRGRSGTQYF TGTGCCAGCAGCCGGACTAGAGGCAGATCGGGCACGCAGTATTTT
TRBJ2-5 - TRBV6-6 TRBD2 CASSPIGEGLRETQYF TGTGCCAGCAGCCCCATCGGGGAGGGACTCCGAGAGACCCAGTACTTC
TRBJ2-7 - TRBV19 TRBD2 CASSPLAGERQYF TGTGCCAGTAGCCCTTTAGCGGGAGAGCGGCAGTACTTC
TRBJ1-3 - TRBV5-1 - CASSLTGGNTIYF TGCGCCAGCAGCTTGACAGGGGGAAACACCATATATTTT
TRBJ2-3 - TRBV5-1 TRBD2 CASSGGWREADTQYF TGCGCCAGCAGCGGGGGATGGCGGGAGGCAGATACGCAGTATTTT
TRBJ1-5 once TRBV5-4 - CASSSDGGQPQHF TGTGCCAGCAGTTCTGACGGGGGACAGCCCCAGCATTTT
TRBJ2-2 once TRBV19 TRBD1 CASSVDRVDTGELFF TGTGCCAGTAGTGTGGACAGGGTTGACACCGGGGAGCTGTTTTTT
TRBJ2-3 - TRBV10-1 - CASKDSSTDTQYF TGCGCCAGCAAGGACAGCAGCACAGATACGCAGTATTTT
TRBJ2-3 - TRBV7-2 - CASSLAALEADTQYF TGTGCCAGCAGCTTAGCGGCCCTCGAGGCAGATACGCAGTATTTT
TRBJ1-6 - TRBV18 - CASSPLSLDSPLHF TGTGCCAGCTCACCATTATCCCTCGATTCACCCCTCCACTTT
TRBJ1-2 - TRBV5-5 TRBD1 CASDAGTGNLGYGYTF TGTGCCAGCGACGCCGGGACAGGGAATTTGGGCTATGGCTACACCTTC
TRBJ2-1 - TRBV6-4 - CASSEGGYPRDEQFF TGTGCCAGCAGTGAAGGTGGCTACCCGAGGGATGAGCAGTTCTTC
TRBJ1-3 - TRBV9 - CASSPGGGVGSGNTIYF TGTGCCAGCAGCCCGGGAGGGGGTGTGGGATCTGGAAACACCATATATTTT
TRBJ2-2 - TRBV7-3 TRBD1 CASSLDSRGRFGTGELFF TGTGCCAGCAGCTTAGATTCTAGGGGGCGATTTGGAACCGGGGAGCTGTTTTTT
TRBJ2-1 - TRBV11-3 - CASSRLTSARSSYNEQFF TGTGCCAGCAGCAGATTGACTTCGGCCCGGAGCTCCTACAATGAGCAGTTCTTC
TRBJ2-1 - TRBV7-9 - CASSLQRHRAYNEQFF TGTGCCAGCAGCTTACAGCGTCATAGAGCCTACAATGAGCAGTTCTTC
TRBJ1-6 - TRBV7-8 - CASSPSTGNNSPLHF TGTGCCAGCAGCCCCAGCACAGGCAATAATTCACCCCTCCACTTT
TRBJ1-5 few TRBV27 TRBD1 CASSKQGASNQPQHF TGTGCCAGCAGTAAACAGGGGGCAAGCAATCAGCCCCAGCATTTT
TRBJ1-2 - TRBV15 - CATSRGAGNYGYTF TGTGCCACCAGCAGAGGGGCAGGAAATTATGGCTACACCTTC
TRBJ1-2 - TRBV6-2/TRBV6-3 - CASSVDLNYGYTF TGTGCCAGCAGTGTCGACTTAAACTATGGCTACACCTTC
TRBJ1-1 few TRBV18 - CASSLTDRNTEAFF TGTGCCAGCTCATTAACGGACAGGAACACTGAAGCTTTCTTT
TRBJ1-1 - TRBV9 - CASSVGGFGEAFF TGTGCCAGCAGCGTCGGGGGGTTCGGTGAAGCTTTCTTT
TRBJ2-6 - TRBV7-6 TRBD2 CASSSPGLAGAPPGANVLTF TGTGCCAGCAGCTCTCCGGGACTAGCGGGGGCGCCCCCTGGGGCCAACGTCCTGACTTTC
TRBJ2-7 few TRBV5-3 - CARSLIGDGSNSYEQYF TGTGCCAGAAGCTTGATCGGGGACGGGAGTAACTCCTACGAGCAGTACTTC
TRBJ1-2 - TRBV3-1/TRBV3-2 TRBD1 CASFPGTGAGYTF TGTGCCAGCTTTCCTGGGACAGGGGCTGGCTACACCTTC
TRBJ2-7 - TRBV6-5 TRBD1 CASRNAATGVYEQYF TGTGCCAGCAGAAATGCTGCGACAGGGGTCTACGAGCAGTACTTC
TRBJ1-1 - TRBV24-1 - CATSEGLNTEAFF TGTGCCACCAGTGAGGGCTTGAACACTGAAGCTTTCTTT
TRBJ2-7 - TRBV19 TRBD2 CASSTPGGGHYEQYF TGTGCCAGTAGTACCCCCGGGGGGGGCCACTACGAGCAGTACTTC
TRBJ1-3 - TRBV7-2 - CASSLGVGSGGTIYF TGTGCCAGCAGCTTAGGAGTCGGGTCCGGGGGCACCATATATTTT
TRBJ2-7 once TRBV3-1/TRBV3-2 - CASSQELSLYEQYF TGTGCCAGCAGCCAAGAACTCTCGCTTTACGAGCAGTACTTC
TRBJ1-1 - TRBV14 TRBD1 CASSRTGTGLTEAFF TGTGCCAGCAGCCGGACCGGGACAGGGCTAACTGAAGCTTTCTTT
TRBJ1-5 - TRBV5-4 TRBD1 CASSLDRGKGQPQHF TGTGCCAGCAGCTTAGACAGGGGAAAGGGTCAGCCCCAGCATTTT